This T cell receptor beta chain came from a study of vaccination and CD4 T cells after COVID-19. Study overall: Control cultures, each given a CEFX pool, an HIV-1 Nef pool, or no peptide, were included.

The assay that was used to sequence DNA from cultured CD4+ T cells was the Oncomine TCR Beta short-read assay. Genomic DNA from cultured CD4+ T cells was extracted. TCRdb re-analysed the PCR reads in MiXCR, keeping a single row per CDR3 protein. This table has some 22,000 distinct CDR3 sequences, approximately 59% appearing once. Treatment: approximately 9-day PBMC culture with coronavirus spike peptide pools or control peptides (ViraFEST assay). V dropped 6 bases and J dropped 4; count of bases not matched to a gene: 8. The CDR3 sequence is 14 residues long. From germline, CDR1 is MNHNS and CDR2 SASEGT. With regard to this clonotype: The antigen is unknown.

General study results and limits: Spike mono-reactivity applied to 304 of 307 vaccine-specific clones detected in convalescent patients.

This clonotype was obtained from a human donor who received a COVID-19 vaccine. This specimen was CD4+ T cells from blood, cultured in vitro, taken before SARS-CoV-2 vaccination. The chain uses TRBV6-1 and TRBJ2-5, with TRBD1 identical over 7 bases. CDR3: CASSHGQGVETQYF. Here the CDR3 DNA reads TGTGCCAGCAGCCATGGGCAGGGGGTAGAGACCCAGTACTTC.